These T cell receptor beta chains were read from a single sample in a study of T cells after yellow fever vaccination. TCRdb redid the calling of the 5' RACE reads with MiXCR, one entry per CDR3 protein. The table shows a few hundred thousand distinct CDR3 sequences, with less than 20% occurring only once. The material sequenced was PBMCs, taken less than 6 days after the first yellow fever vaccination. All receptors derive from a man between 18 and 29 years old who received the YFV17D yellow fever vaccine. Both conserved end residues are part of each CDR3. The D gene is left open where the match is weak. Only some rows state a clone size, as once, few, many or a class for expanded clones.

clone_size j_call d_call v_call cdr3_nt cdr3_aa
few TRBJ1-1 TRBD1 TRBV11-2 TGTGCCAGCAGCTCAGGGGGCTGGGGCACTGAAGCTTTCTTT CASSSGGWGTEAFF
many TRBJ1-1 - TRBV5-1 TGTGCCAGCAGCTTGACAGGATTGAACACTGAAGCTTTCTTT CASSLTGLNTEAFF
few TRBJ2-7 - TRBV4-3 TGCGCCAGCAGCCAAGATCTTGAGGGGCGGGAGCAGTACTTC CASSQDLEGREQYF
- TRBJ2-3 TRBD2 TRBV12-3/TRBV12-4 TGTGCCAGCAGTTTATCGGGGGGGGCAAGCTCAGATACGCAGTATTTT CASSLSGGASSDTQYF
few TRBJ1-1 TRBD1 TRBV5-4 TGTGCCAGCATTGCGGGGACAGGGAACACTGAAGCTTTCTTT CASIAGTGNTEAFF
- TRBJ1-2 - TRBV12-3/TRBV12-4 TGTGCCAGCAGTTGGTCTCCTACTTTATCTAACTATGGCTACACCTTC CASSWSPTLSNYGYTF
few TRBJ2-2 TRBD1 TRBV18 TGTGCCAGCTCACCAGACAGGGTATCCGGGGAGCTGTTTTTT CASSPDRVSGELFF
- TRBJ2-3 - TRBV20-1 TGCAGTGCTCATAGAGGGGGGTTTAGCACAGATACGCAGTATTTT CSAHRGGFSTDTQYF
- TRBJ2-3 - TRBV7-9 TGTGCCACGGGAAGGACAGATACGCAGTATTTT CATGRTDTQYF
- TRBJ2-1 - TRBV6-2/TRBV6-3 TGTGCCACCTTCTCGAGAGGGCAGGATGAGCAGTTCTTC CATFSRGQDEQFF
- TRBJ2-1 - TRBV6-2/TRBV6-3 TGTGCCAGCACTTTACAGGGTAACTCAGGACTCGATGAGCAGTTCTTC CASTLQGNSGLDEQFF
- TRBJ2-7 - TRBV12-5 TGTGCTAGTGGTCCAGGGTGGTCTGGCTCCTACGAGCAGTACTTC CASGPGWSGSYEQYF
- TRBJ1-1 - TRBV18 TGTGCCAGCTCACTTCGACAGGAGAACACTGAAGCTTTCTTT CASSLRQENTEAFF
- TRBJ2-7 - TRBV9 TGTGCCAGCAGCCCCCAGGACAGTATCGGGACCTACGAGCAGTACTTC CASSPQDSIGTYEQYF
- TRBJ1-4 - TRBV28 TGTGCCAGCACCTCGGAAGTCGGAAATGAAAAACTGTTTTTT CASTSEVGNEKLFF
- TRBJ1-4 TRBD1 TRBV12-3/TRBV12-4 TGTGCCAGCAGTAAACAGGGGAGGGAGGGTGAAAAACTGTTTTTT CASSKQGREGEKLFF
- TRBJ2-1 - TRBV6-2/TRBV6-3 TGTGCCAGCAGCCTAGGAGCAGGACGGGGGATGGCCATATCCTCCTACAATGAGCAGTTCTTC CASSLGAGRGMAISSYNEQFF
few TRBJ1-1 - TRBV6-1 TGTGCCAGCAGTCCTTCGACGGGGGGGGACACTGAAGCTTTCTTT CASSPSTGGDTEAFF
few TRBJ2-6 TRBD2 TRBV6-2/TRBV6-3 TGTGCCAGCAGTTACGTAGCCAGGGAGGGAACTGGGGCCAACGTCCTGACTTTC CASSYVAREGTGANVLTF
- TRBJ2-7 TRBD1 TRBV30 TGTGCCTGGGAGACAGGGACCGGGGCCGAGCAGTACTTC CAWETGTGAEQYF
- TRBJ2-2 - TRBV10-3 TGTGCCATCAGTGGGGGTCCTGCGAACACCGGGGAGCTGTTTTTT CAISGGPANTGELFF
few TRBJ1-1 TRBD1 TRBV29-1 TGCAGCGTTAACAGGGGTGCGACGGCTGAAGCTTTCTTT CSVNRGATAEAFF
few TRBJ1-2 - TRBV7-2 TGTGCCAGCAGCTTAAGTGAATGGAGTGGCTACACCTTC CASSLSEWSGYTF
few TRBJ1-6 TRBD1 TRBV7-9 TGTGCCAGCAGCGTATCAGGGGGCGACTCCTATAATTCACCCCTCCACTTT CASSVSGGDSYNSPLHF
many TRBJ2-1 - TRBV12-3/TRBV12-4 TGTGCCAGCAGTGGGGGGACCTACAATGAGCAGTTCTTC CASSGGTYNEQFF
- TRBJ2-3 TRBD2 TRBV7-2 TGTGCCAGCAGCGCAGTGCTAGCGGGGCGCACAGATACGCAGTATTTT CASSAVLAGRTDTQYF
- TRBJ2-3 - TRBV12-3/TRBV12-4 TGTGCCAGCAGTTATCCAGCGGACCCCACAGATACGCAGTATTTT CASSYPADPTDTQYF
few TRBJ1-5 - TRBV4-2 TGTGCCAGCAGCCAAGAGGGTCCCAATAGCAATCAGCCCCAGCATTTT CASSQEGPNSNQPQHF
once TRBJ1-1 - TRBV4-3 TGCGCCAGCAGCCAAGATTGGGAGGGGACTGAAGCTTTCTTT CASSQDWEGTEAFF
few TRBJ2-7 - TRBV7-9 TGTGCCAGCAGCCCCAGAGAAAATTACGAGCAGTACTTC CASSPRENYEQYF
once TRBJ1-1 - TRBV6-5 TGTGCCAGCAGTTACCACCAGGGGTTGGGAAACACTGAAGCTTTCTTT CASSYHQGLGNTEAFF
- TRBJ2-3 TRBD1 TRBV7-6 TGTGCCAGCAGTTCAAGCAGGGGGCCGGTAGATACGCAGTATTTT CASSSSRGPVDTQYF
- TRBJ1-3 - TRBV6-5 TGTGCCAGCAGTTACCGCTCGGGGAACACCATATATTTT CASSYRSGNTIYF
few TRBJ2-6 - TRBV14 TGTGCCAGCAGCCAAGGGGGGACAAGAGCCAACGTCCTGACTTTC CASSQGGTRANVLTF
few TRBJ2-1 TRBD1 TRBV5-5 TGTGCCAGCAGCCTCCGGGACAGGGTCCTCGATGAGCAGTTCTTC CASSLRDRVLDEQFF
many TRBJ2-1 TRBD1 TRBV20-1 TGCAGTGCCACCTACCCGGGACAGGGGGTAGAGGAGCAGTTCTTC CSATYPGQGVEEQFF
few TRBJ2-5 TRBD1 TRBV12-3/TRBV12-4 TGTGCCAGATACGACAGGGTATCTGCGACCCAGTACTTC CARYDRVSATQYF
- TRBJ2-1 TRBD1 TRBV7-3 TGTGCCAGCAGCCTATACGGGACAGGGTCCCATGAGCAGTTCTTC CASSLYGTGSHEQFF
few TRBJ1-5 - TRBV24-1 TGTGCCACCCTAAAAGATCAGCCCCAGCATTTT CATLKDQPQHF
- TRBJ1-2 TRBD1 TRBV20-1 TGCAGTGCTAGAGATCGGGGACAGTTCTATGGCTACACCTTC CSARDRGQFYGYTF
few TRBJ2-3 TRBD2 TRBV6-5 TGTGCCAGCAGTTACCGTAGCGGGGGTGGAGATACGCAGTATTTT CASSYRSGGGDTQYF
many TRBJ1-5 TRBD1 TRBV19 TGTGCCAGTAGTCGGACAGGGGGAGGCAATCAGCCCCAGCATTTT CASSRTGGGNQPQHF
few TRBJ1-6 - TRBV5-1 TGCGCCAGCACTAGGACGGATAATTCACCCCTCCACTTT CASTRTDNSPLHF
- TRBJ1-4 - TRBV2 TGTGCCAGCAGTGAAAGGGCAGGGGAGACAAAACTGTTTTTT CASSERAGETKLFF
- TRBJ1-5 - TRBV4-3 TGCGCCAGCAGCCAAGATCTAAGGCAAGATCAGCCCCAGCATTTT CASSQDLRQDQPQHF
- TRBJ2-2 - TRBV4-1 TGCGCCAGCAGCCAAGGGGGTATCTGGGACGGGGAGCTGTTTTTT CASSQGGIWDGELFF
- TRBJ1-4 - TRBV28 TGTGCCAGCCGCCTTCACGGCACCACAACTAATGAAAAACTGTTTTTT CASRLHGTTTNEKLFF
many TRBJ1-1 - TRBV12-3/TRBV12-4 TGTGCCAGCAGTTTTCGGCTTGAAGCTTTCTTT CASSFRLEAFF
many TRBJ2-1 TRBD1 TRBV9 TGTGCCAGCAGCCTGGGACAGAAGCCCTACAATGAGCAGTTCTTC CASSLGQKPYNEQFF
few TRBJ2-7 - TRBV7-2 TGTGCCAGCAGCCTCGCACAGGGCCACGAGCAGTACTTC CASSLAQGHEQYF
- TRBJ2-1 - TRBV18 TGTGCCAGCTCACCCGACCAAGGGACAAGTAATGAGCAGTTCTTC CASSPDQGTSNEQFF
- TRBJ1-6 TRBD1 TRBV7-2 TGTGCCAGCAGCTTCGATACAGGGGAGTATTCACCCCTCCACTTT CASSFDTGEYSPLHF
- TRBJ2-3 - TRBV9 TGTGCCAGCAGCGTAGGTCAGGACACTCTACTACATACGCAGTATTTT CASSVGQDTLLHTQYF
few TRBJ1-1 - TRBV5-1 TGCGCCAGCAGCTTGGGCTCCGGGCCTTACCAAGAAGCTTTCTTT CASSLGSGPYQEAFF
- TRBJ2-5 - TRBV5-8 TGTGCCAGCAGCTTGTGGAAAGAGACCCAGTACTTC CASSLWKETQYF
few TRBJ1-6 - TRBV3-1 TGTGCCAGCAGCCCCGACCTCTCCTATAATTCACCCCTCCACTTT CASSPDLSYNSPLHF
- TRBJ2-6 - TRBV19 TGTGCCAGTAGTCCCAGCCGGGGGGCCAACGTCCTGACTTTC CASSPSRGANVLTF